These 15 T cell receptor beta chains share one sample of origin, sequenced in a study of blood T cell repertoires in COVID-19. Data came from immunoSEQ multiplex PCR; TCRdb stores just in-frame clones and leaves some out. The data contain 350,000 to 450,000 clones, 75% to 90% of them singletons. The sequenced sample consisted of PBMCs or T cells enriched from blood (not recorded which). The source is a man aged 25 to 40 who had recovered from COVID-19.

In DNA, the CDR3 is TGTGCCAGCAGCCAAGGGGGGGGGCACCTCTATGGCTACACCTTC. This codes for CASSQGGGHLYGYTF. The chain has TRBV14 and TRBJ1-2; D possibly corresponds to TRBD1 (6 bases). Germline V CDR1 and CDR2: SGHDN, FVKESK. The V and J ends lost 1 base and 4 bases respectively, with 13 bases between them. CDR3 length equals 15 residues.

The V gene is TRBV7-8, the J gene TRBJ2-1; D not certain. V lost 5 bases, J lost 7 bases, and 9 bases lay in between. CDR3 length: 12 residues. Germline-derived CDR1 and CDR2 are SGHVS and FQNEAQ. Written as DNA, the CDR3 is TGTGCCAGCAGCCCCAACATAAATGAGCAGTTCTTC. Translating gives CASSPNINEQFF. Drawing the rest from reference TRBV7-8 and TRBJ2-1, the complete variable domain is GAGVSQSPRYKVAKRGQDVALRCDPISGHVSLFWYQQALGQGPEFLTYFQNEAQLDKSGLPSDRFFAERPEGSVSTLKIQRTQQEDSAVYLCASSPNINEQFFGPGTRLTVL.

The chain links TRBV30 to TRBJ2-7; 10 positions agree with TRBD2. V shed 0 bases, J shed 5 bases, and the junction held 7 bases outside the gene matches. This CDR3 is built from 15 residues. The germline V gene has CDR1 GTSNPN and CDR2 SVGIG (reference sequence). The CDR3 DNA sequence: TGTGCCTGGAGTGTGGCTAGCGGGAGTAGCGACGAGCAGTACTTC. As protein: CAWSVASGSSDEQYF.

This rearrangement joins TRBV6-5 to TRBJ1-1, with D tentatively TRBD1 (6 bases). The V and J ends lost 1 base and 13 bases respectively, with 16 bases between them. Germline V gene sequence: CDR1 MNHEY, CDR2 SVGAGI. This CDR3 comprises 13 residues. CDR3 nucleotide sequence: TGTGCCAGCAGTTACTTACAGGGCGGGGGCTATTTCTTT. Its protein product is CASSYLQGGGYFF.

The V and J genes are TRBV3-1 (or the pseudogene TRBV3-2) and TRBJ2-5, with a weak D call TRBD2 (7 bases). This CDR3 is built from 15 residues. Germline lookup yields CDR1 LGHDT and CDR2 YNNKEL (reference sequence). Trimming took 9 bases from V and 1 from J, leaving 18 bases between them. The CDR3 coding sequence is TGTGCCAGTCGCGCAAGGGGGGGACCCCAAGAGACCCAGTACTTC. This gives the protein CASRARGGPQETQYF.

Here the CDR3 reads CASSFSPRGEQYF. In DNA form, the CDR3 reads TGTGCCAGCAGTTTCAGCCCGAGGGGGGAGCAGTACTTC. The rearrangement joins TRBV28 to TRBJ2-7; D might be TRBD1 (6 bases). The CDR3 totals 13 residues. The ends were cut back, 3 bases at V and 7 bases at J, with 13 bases in the middle. Germline CDR1 is MDHEN and CDR2 is SYDVKM.

As concerns this clone: Other DNA sequences within the sample encode an identical CDR3. The genes are TRBV12-3 or TRBV12-4 and TRBJ2-1; 13 nucleotides agree with TRBD2. CDR3 length: 13 residues. V shed 6 bases, J shed 7 bases, and the junction held 0 bases outside the gene matches. The CDR3 sequence: CASRLAGGNEQFF. In nucleotides, the CDR3 is TGTGCCAGCAGACTAGCGGGAGGGAATGAGCAGTTCTTC.

V is TRBV2 and J is TRBJ2-7; possibly TRBD1 for D (8 bases). Germline CDR1 and CDR2: SNHLY and FYNNEI. With 7 bases removed from V and 0 bases from J, the gap between germline ends came to 16 bases. The CDR3 loop spans 15 amino acids. The CDR3 coding sequence is TGTGCCAGCACCCCAGGGGGCGGGGGCTCCTACGAGCAGTACTTC. As protein: CASTPGGGGSYEQYF.

This rearrangement joins TRBV10-1 to TRBJ2-7, with D maybe TRBD1 (5 bases). Germline V gives CDR1 WNHNN, CDR2 SYGVQD (reference sequence). The CDR3 has 14 residues. V lost 5 bases and J 0 bases, leaving 11 bases between the germline ends. CDR3 region: CASSQTDISYEQYF. CDR3 bases: TGCGCCAGCAGTCAGACAGACATCTCCTACGAGCAGTACTTC.

V usage is TRBV14 and J usage is TRBJ2-2, with TRBD2 matching over 8 bases. The CDR3 is made up of 18 amino acids. V gave up 1 base and J gave up 1 base; unmatched junction bases: 8. Looked up from germline, CDR1 is SGHDN and CDR2 is FVKESK. The CDR3 DNA reads TGTGCCAGCAGCCAAGCGGCTCGGGGACTAGGGAACACCGGGGAGCTGTTTTTT. The encoded protein is CASSQAARGLGNTGELFF.

The rearrangement joins TRBV7-2 to TRBJ2-7; TRBD1 matches at 9 bases. Germline trimming cut 5 bases from V and 1 base from J; bases unmatched to any gene: 3. The germline gives CDR1 SGHTA, CDR2 FQGNSA. This CDR3 is built from 14 residues. CDR3 region: CASSTGTGSYEQYF. In DNA form, the CDR3 reads TGTGCCAGCAGCACCGGGACAGGGTCCTACGAGCAGTACTTC.

This chain connects TRBV24-1 to TRBJ2-1; 8 bases align to TRBD1. Germline V gene data show CDR1 as KGHDR and CDR2 as SFDVKD. Germline trimming cut 6 bases from V and 3 bases from J; bases unmatched to any gene: 6. The CDR3 runs 15 residues. CDR3 in amino acids: CATSKQGDRYNEQFF. The CDR3 DNA is TGTGCCACCAGTAAACAGGGGGATCGCTACAATGAGCAGTTCTTC.

V usage is TRBV5-6 and J usage is TRBJ1-2; 12 bases match TRBD1. The CDR3 contains 16 residues. V was clipped by 4 bases and J by 3 bases; unmatched bases: 7. Germline V gene data show CDR1 as SGHDT and CDR2 as YYEEEE. This CDR3 is CASSPPGTGGYYGYTF. In nucleotides, the CDR3 is TGTGCCAGCAGCCCCCCCGGGACAGGGGGCTACTATGGCTACACCTTC.

The chain couples TRBV30 to TRBJ1-5, with D tentatively TRBD1 (5 bases). Germline lookup yields CDR1 GTSNPN and CDR2 SVGIG (reference sequence). The V end lost 1 base, the J end lost 0 bases, and 16 bases lay between the germline ends. This CDR3 has 17 residues. This CDR3 is CAWSAGTSLDSNQPQHF. In DNA, the CDR3 is TGTGCCTGGAGTGCGGGGACTTCCCTCGATAGCAATCAGCCCCAGCATTTT.

V is TRBV5-1 and J is TRBJ1-1, with D unclear. The CDR3 consists of 13 residues. The V gene lost 0 bases and the J gene lost 2 bases, with 5 bases spanning the gap. Looked up from germline, CDR1 is SGHRS and CDR2 is YFSETQ. The CDR3 reads CASSLGHNTEAFF. CDR3 sequence (DNA): TGCGCCAGCAGCTTGGGACATAACACTGAAGCTTTCTTT.